These T cell receptor beta chains were read from a single sample in a study of cytomegalovirus exposure and HLA in healthy donors. Measured with immunoSEQ multiplex PCR; TCRdb has only the in-frame clones, and not every one. Of fewer than 200,000 clones listed, 76% are singletons. Sequenced sample: PBMCs. The receptor set was obtained from a female donor in good health and CMV-seronegative. Each CDR3 is given without its conserved first and last residue. Fields, in order: D gene, J gene, V gene, CDR3 protein. The D gene is left open where the match is weak.

- | TRBJ2-1 | TRBV18 | ASSPPFIQAQNEQF
TRBD1 | TRBJ2-2 | TRBV10-3 | AASEGQGATGELF
- | TRBJ1-2 | TRBV5-1 | ASSFQGGYT
TRBD1 | TRBJ1-2 | TRBV5-4 | ASRPDRSYGYT
- | TRBJ2-3 | TRBV6-5 | ASRGGDTQY
TRBD2 | TRBJ2-1 | TRBV9 | ASSGTSGRYNEQF
TRBD2 | TRBJ2-1 | TRBV15 | ATSRGGTSGNDEQF
TRBD1 | TRBJ1-1 | TRBV19 | ASSPLTGKLGEAF
TRBD1 | TRBJ2-6 | TRBV27 | ASSFRTGTVALGANVLT
TRBD1 | TRBJ1-2 | TRBV30 | AWARGQLYGYT
- | TRBJ2-3 | TRBV27 | ASSFWLADTQY